What follows are 30 T cell receptor beta chains derived from one specimen sequenced in a study of shared clonotypes between healthy human individuals. TCRdb keeps only in-frame clones here, not all; method: immunoSEQ multiplex PCR. The table records 2 million to 2.5 million clones, 92% of them present only once. Sample: naive CD4+ T cells from PBMCs. The sample's subset: CD45RA+ positively selected. These receptor sequences come from a man between 18 and 29 years old in good health. Some clones in this sample may be carry-over from other donors' samples.

This clone was seen just once. The V call is TRBV18, the J call TRBJ1-2; no definite D call. CDR3 length equals 13 residues. The V and J ends lost 2 bases and 8 bases respectively, with 12 bases between them. The germline gives CDR1 KGHSH, CDR2 LQKENI. CDR3 loop: CASSPSNMRGYTF. The CDR3 region has the DNA TGTGCCAGCTCACCATCGAATATGCGAGGCTACACCTTC.

CDR3 amino acids: CASSGNGGRGEKLFF. CDR3 nucleotide sequence: TGTGCCAGCAGTGGGAATGGGGGGCGAGGGGAAAAACTGTTTTTT. The rearrangement joins TRBV6-5 to TRBJ1-4; maybe TRBD1 (6 bases). From germline, CDR1 is MNHEY and CDR2 SVGAGI. The CDR3 extends over 15 amino acids. Trimming pared 5 bases from V and 8 bases from J, leaving 18 bases between.

The chain joins TRBV11-2 to TRBJ1-1; D unclear. This CDR3 is 17 amino acids long. Germline V CDR1 and CDR2: SGHAT, FQNNGV. Trimming took off 2 bases at V and 2 bases at J, with 18 bases between the two ends. CDR3 in amino acids: CASSLMRNGLSNTEAFF. The CDR3 region has the DNA TGTGCCAGCAGCTTAATGCGGAATGGCCTTTCCAACACTGAAGCTTTCTTT.

The chain combines TRBV6-1 with TRBJ2-7; 7 bases are shared with TRBD1. Germline V lookup: CDR1 MNHNS, CDR2 SASEGT. Germline trimming cut 4 bases from V and 9 bases from J; bases unmatched to any gene: 12. CDR3 length: 14 amino acids. The CDR3 spells CASSASVTGNVQYF. The CDR3 nucleotides are TGTGCCAGCAGTGCGTCCGTGACAGGGAATGTGCAGTACTTC.

J is TRBJ1-2 and V is TRBV5-1; tentatively, D is TRBD1 (5 bases). The germline V and J ends were trimmed by 4 bases and 3 bases, with 13 bases remaining between them. CDR3 size: 14 residues. Germline-derived CDR1 and CDR2 are SGHRS and YFSETQ. The CDR3 DNA reads as TGCGCCAGCAGCCCGCAGGGATTCGACTATGGCTACACCTTC. Translated, it gives CASSPQGFDYGYTF. The full variable domain, rest sourced from reference TRBV5-1 and TRBJ1-2, is KAGVTQTPRYLIKTRGQQVTLSCSPISGHRSVSWYQQTPGQGLQFLFEYFSETQRNKGNFPGRFSGRQFSNSRSEMNVSTLELGDSALYLCASSPQGFDYGYTFGSGTRLTVV.

The CDR3 is CASNKGQSDLSVAFF. The CDR3 bases are TGTGCCAGCAATAAAGGACAGTCTGATCTTTCGGTAGCTTTCTTT. J is TRBJ1-1 and V is TRBV6-1; perhaps TRBD1 as D (6 bases). The CDR3 extends over 15 amino acids. The ends were cut back, 7 bases at V and 10 bases at J, with 25 bases in the middle. Per germline, CDR1 MNHNS and CDR2 SASEGT.

This chain connects TRBV30 to TRBJ1-2; D perhaps matches TRBD1 (6 bases). The V and J ends lost 1 base and 3 bases respectively, with 18 bases between them. CDR3 size: 16 residues. Germline lookup yields CDR1 GTSNPN and CDR2 SVGIG (reference sequence). CDR3 amino acids: CAWSADLRGAYYGYTF. The CDR3 nucleotides read TGTGCCTGGAGTGCTGATTTAAGGGGGGCCTACTATGGCTACACCTTC.

The chain is built from TRBV6-5 and TRBJ1-2; D may be TRBD1 (5 bases). The CDR3 covers 12 residues. Trimming took 6 bases from V and 7 from J, leaving 12 bases between them. Germline V CDR1 and CDR2: MNHEY, SVGAGI. This chain's CDR3 is CASSPWGGGYTF. As DNA, the CDR3 is TGTGCCAGCAGCCCATGGGGGGGTGGCTACACCTTC.

This sequence joins TRBV4-2 and TRBJ1-2; TRBD1 agrees at 7 bases. Germline CDR1 reads LGHNA; CDR2 reads YNFKEQ. There are 14 residues in the CDR3. Trimming at V came to 4 bases and at J to 3 bases, leaving 5 bases not matched to a gene. CDR3 protein: CASSPVRGHYGYTF. The DNA of the CDR3 is TGTGCCAGCAGCCCCGTGAGGGGGCACTATGGCTACACCTTC.

The chain employs TRBV4-1 and TRBJ2-3; the D is unclear. Trimming took 6 bases from V and 1 from J, leaving 8 bases between them. In germline, CDR1 is MGHRA, CDR2 YSYEKL. CDR3 length: 13 amino acids. CDR3 residues: CASRSDRTDTQYF. CDR3 bases: TGCGCCAGCAGGTCGGATCGCACAGATACGCAGTATTTT.

The gene calls are TRBV7-6 and TRBJ1-1; D remains ambiguous. Trimming took off 8 bases at V and 0 bases at J, with 10 bases between the two ends. Germline loops: CDR1 SGHVS, CDR2 FNYEAQ. CDR3 length: 13 amino acids. In nucleotides, the CDR3 is TGTGCCAGCGGGAGCAAGGTGAACACTGAAGCTTTCTTT. Its protein product is CASGSKVNTEAFF.

This clone was observed a few times. This sequence joins TRBV20-1 and TRBJ1-1; no clear D. The CDR3 covers 10 residues. The V and J ends lost 5 bases and 8 bases respectively, with 9 bases between them. Germline values: CDR1 DFQATT, CDR2 SNEGSKA (reference sequence). The CDR3 spells CSAFGREAFF. The DNA for the CDR3 is TGCAGTGCTTTCGGGAGGGAAGCTTTCTTT.

The gene calls are TRBV14 and TRBJ2-2; weak D call: TRBD1 (5 bases). CDR1 and CDR2 (germline): SGHDN, FVKESK. V was trimmed by 0 bases and J by 4 bases, leaving 15 bases between them. The length of the CDR3 is 17 residues. Written as DNA, the CDR3 is TGTGCCAGCAGCCAAGATAGCCTCCCTAGGGGCACCGGGGAGCTGTTTTTT. Its protein is CASSQDSLPRGTGELFF.

The chain combines TRBV19 with TRBJ2-3, with D maybe TRBD1 (6 bases). The length of the CDR3 is 12 residues. Trimming left V 6 bases short and J 11 bases short, with 15 bases between. Germline lookup yields CDR1 LNHDA and CDR2 SQIVND (reference sequence). The CDR3 bases are TGTGCCAGTAGCGGATGGGGGCTTGGGCAGTATTTT. Encoded protein: CASSGWGLGQYF.

The rearrangement links TRBV4-1 to TRBJ2-7, with D possibly being TRBD2 (6 bases). Per the germline V gene, CDR1 is MGHRA and CDR2 is YSYEKL. The CDR3 loop spans 17 amino acids. The V and J ends lost 0 bases and 0 bases respectively, with 15 bases between them. The CDR3 DNA follows: TGCGCCAGCAGCCAAGACAATAGCGGCACCTTCTCCTACGAGCAGTACTTC. This gives the protein CASSQDNSGTFSYEQYF.

This chain uses TRBV5-1 with TRBJ2-5; 7 nucleotides align to TRBD2. Germline CDR1 SGHRS, CDR2 YFSETQ. V lost 7 bases to trimming and J lost 11 bases; unmatched junction nucleotides: 17. CDR3 length: 14 amino acids. The CDR3 protein is CASHYVPDTGGQYF. In DNA form, the CDR3 reads TGCGCCAGCCATTACGTCCCGGACACGGGGGGTCAGTACTTC.

This clone was seen just once. Other DNA sequences from this sample encode an identical CDR3 as well. The V call is TRBV4-1, the J call TRBJ2-1; TRBD2 matches 10 bases. Germline loops: CDR1 MGHRA, CDR2 YSYEKL. V lost 4 bases and J lost 2; bases outside the gene matches: 2. This CDR3 is built from 15 residues. The CDR3 loop reads CASSRLAGAYNEQFF. As DNA, the CDR3 is TGCGCCAGCAGCCGACTAGCGGGTGCCTACAATGAGCAGTTCTTC.

The V gene is TRBV27, the J gene TRBJ1-2; 8 bases are shared with TRBD1. V was pared by 5 bases and J by 8 bases, with 13 bases of the junction left unmatched. This CDR3 spans 15 amino acids. The V gene's germline CDR1 is MNHEY and CDR2 SMNVEV (reference sequence). DNA for the CDR3: TGTGCCAGCAGTCAAACGGGGACAGGCCGCGGAGGCTACACCTTC. It encodes CASSQTGTGRGGYTF.

J is TRBJ2-1 and V is TRBV19; D is perhaps TRBD2 (6 bases). The germline V gene encodes CDR1 LNHDA and CDR2 SQIVND (reference sequence). The germline V and J ends were trimmed by 4 bases and 5 bases, with 12 bases remaining between them. The CDR3 loop spans 14 amino acids. CDR3 in amino acids: CASSRPGVDNEQFF. The CDR3, as DNA: TGTGCCAGTAGTAGGCCGGGAGTCGACAATGAGCAGTTCTTC.

This chain links TRBV30 with TRBJ1-4; D gene unclear. CDR1 and CDR2 (germline): GTSNPN, SVGIG (reference sequence). Trimming removed 0 bases from V and 8 bases from J, with 16 bases in between. This CDR3 has 15 amino acids. DNA for the CDR3: TGTGCCTGGAGTGTACTATACGGGCCTGGGGAAAAACTGTTTTTT. Its protein is CAWSVLYGPGEKLFF.

The rearrangement uses TRBV5-4 and TRBJ2-7, with TRBD2 as a possible D gene (5 bases). Between the trimmed V and J ends, which lost 4 bases and 3 bases, there was a span of 17 bases. The CDR3 contains 15 residues. Germline V lookup: CDR1 SGHNT, CDR2 YYREEE (reference sequence). The CDR3 sequence is CASSAEGLGYYEQYF. For the CDR3, the DNA is TGTGCCAGCAGCGCCGAGGGTCTAGGCTACTACGAGCAGTACTTC. Variable domain in full (rest from reference TRBV5-4 and TRBJ2-7): ETGVTQSPTHLIKTRGQQVTLRCSSQSGHNTVSWYQQALGQGPQFIFQYYREEENGRGNFPPRFSGLQFPNYSSELNVNALELDDSALYLCASSAEGLGYYEQYFGPGTRLTVT.

V gene TRBV6-1 combines with J gene TRBJ1-4; D call uncertain. Per germline, CDR1 MNHNS and CDR2 SASEGT. This CDR3 is 13 amino acids long. V was pared by 7 bases and J by 4 bases, with 10 bases between. As DNA, the CDR3 is TGTGCCAGCAACGGTCGAGGTAATGAAAAACTGTTTTTT. It codes for CASNGRGNEKLFF.

J is TRBJ2-7 and V is TRBV18; 7 bases are a match to TRBD2. V lost 6 bases and J lost 9; bases outside the gene matches: 8. The CDR3 is made up of 12 amino acids. Per germline, CDR1 KGHSH and CDR2 LQKENI. The CDR3 coding sequence is TGTGCCAGCTCCTCCCCGGGGGGTAGGCAGTACTTC. Amino acids: CASSSPGGRQYF.

This chain connects TRBV28 to TRBJ1-5; D unclear. V lost 5 bases and J lost 5, with 10 bases in between. CDR1 and CDR2 (germline): MDHEN, SYDVKM. CDR3 length equals 13 residues. Here the CDR3 reads CASSVPEDQPQHF. The CDR3 DNA is TGTGCCAGCAGTGTCCCAGAGGATCAGCCCCAGCATTTT.

The chain employs TRBV19 and TRBJ1-3, with 10 positions matching TRBD1. Germline V CDR1 and CDR2: LNHDA, SQIVND (reference sequence). With 6 bases clipped from V and 0 bases from J, the junction kept 14 bases outside the gene matches. The CDR3 covers 19 residues. CDR3 nucleotides: TGTGCCAGTAGACGAACGCCCGGACAGGGGGGCGACTCTGGAAACACCATATATTTT. Translating gives CASRRTPGQGGDSGNTIYF.

The DNA for the CDR3 is TGTGCCAGCAGCTTAATGGGACTAGCGGACACCGGGGAGCTGTTTTTT. It is translated as CASSLMGLADTGELFF. This sequence joins TRBV5-6 and TRBJ2-2; 11 bases fit TRBD2. The CDR3 is 16 amino acids. CDR1 is SGHDT, CDR2 YYEEEE, per germline. Germline trimming cut 2 bases from V and 3 bases from J; bases unmatched to any gene: 3.

The chain has TRBV7-2 and TRBJ1-1, with a tentative D call TRBD1 (5 bases). The CDR3 spans 16 residues. Germline V gene sequence: CDR1 SGHTA, CDR2 FQGNSA. Trimming left V 1 base short and J 6 bases short, with 18 bases between. CDR3 nucleotides: TGTGCCAGCAGCTTAGGGGGTTCACGGCGGGGGTCTGAAGCTTTCTTT. Protein product: CASSLGGSRRGSEAFF.

Of note for this clone: The sample contains more than one DNA sequence encoding this CDR3. This chain links TRBV9 with TRBJ2-2; no reliable D call. This CDR3 has 13 residues. V was cut by 0 bases and J by 5 bases, with 5 bases left in between. Germline CDR1 reads SGDLS; CDR2 reads YYNGEE. DNA for the CDR3: TGTGCCAGCAGCGTAGCAACTACCGGGGAGCTGTTTTTT. It encodes CASSVATTGELFF.

V and J are TRBV19 and TRBJ1-5; 10 nucleotides align to TRBD1. J lost 9 bases, V lost 5 bases, and 10 bases had no gene match. CDR3 size: 15 residues. Germline assignment: CDR1 LNHDA and CDR2 SQIVND (reference sequence). CDR3 bases: TGTGCCAGTAGTCCCCTGGACAGGGGGTCTTCGCCCCAGCATTTT. Amino acid sequence: CASSPLDRGSSPQHF. The variable domain in full, with the rest retrieved from reference TRBV19 and TRBJ1-5, is DGGITQSPKYLFRKEGQNVTLSCEQNLNHDAMYWYRQDPGQGLRLIYYSQIVNDFQKGDIAEGYSVSREKKESFPLTVTSAQKNPTAFYLCASSPLDRGSSPQHFGDGTRLSIL.

The chain uses TRBV29-1 and TRBJ1-4, with D unresolved. The V end was cut by 0 bases, the J end by 8 bases, with 16 bases between. Germline CDR1 SQVTM, CDR2 ANQGSEA. The CDR3 consists of 15 residues. For the CDR3, the DNA is TGCAGCGTTGAAGAACGTTGGCAGTCTGCGGAAAAACTGTTTTTT. This translates into CSVEERWQSAEKLFF.